The 17 T cell receptor beta chains below all came from one sample that was sequenced in a study of cytomegalovirus exposure and HLA in healthy donors. Both 60 Vbeta primers and 13 Jbeta primers went into the PCR. Only in-frame clones appear in the TCRdb table, and some are missing; sequencing was by immunoSEQ multiplex PCR. The table lists 130,000 or so clones. The specimen was PBMCs. The receptors shown here come from a man aged 18-30 years in good health and CMV-seronegative.

The rearrangement links TRBV6-5 to TRBJ1-5, with D perhaps TRBD1 (5 bases). Trimming stripped 6 bases from V and 5 bases from J, with 11 bases between. The germline CDR1 and CDR2 sequences are MNHEY and SVGAGI. The CDR3 spans 13 residues. CDR3: CASRPDSYQPQHF. As DNA, the CDR3 is TGTGCCAGCAGACCAGACAGTTATCAGCCCCAGCATTTT.

This chain uses TRBV5-1 with TRBJ1-2; D gene ambiguous. The CDR3 has 14 residues. V gave up 0 bases and J gave up 2 bases, with 8 bases separating them. Germline CDR1 reads SGHRS; CDR2 reads YFSETQ. The CDR3 here is CASSLGDWNYGYTF. The CDR3, as DNA: TGCGCCAGCAGCTTGGGAGATTGGAACTATGGCTACACCTTC.

The CDR3 DNA follows: TGTGCCAGCAGCTTGGGTGCCGCTAGCGGGAGTGAAGGGACCCAGTACTTC. Amino acids: CASSLGAASGSEGTQYF. The chain uses TRBV11-2 and TRBJ2-5, with 10 bases matching TRBD2. The CDR3 runs 17 residues. Germline V lookup: CDR1 SGHAT, CDR2 FQNNGV. V lost 3 bases to trimming and J lost 7 bases; unmatched junction nucleotides: 14.

V usage is TRBV19 and J usage is TRBJ2-7; maybe TRBD1 (6 bases). The germline CDR1 and CDR2 sequences are LNHDA and SQIVND (reference sequence). The CDR3 has 16 residues. Trimming cost V 3 bases and J 5 bases, with 20 bases left between them. The CDR3 DNA reads TGTGCCAGTAGTATCGACCTCTCTACAGGGTGGGACGAGCAGTACTTC. Translated: CASSIDLSTGWDEQYF.

The chain employs TRBV10-3 and TRBJ2-4, with D tentatively TRBD1 (6 bases). CDR1 ENHRY and CDR2 SYGVKD come from the germline V gene. This CDR3 contains 14 residues. V lost 0 bases and J 4 bases, leaving 7 bases between the germline ends. In DNA, the CDR3 is TGTGCCATCAGTGAGTCCGGACAGAAAAACATTCAGTACTTC. Amino acids: CAISESGQKNIQYF.

This chain joins TRBV25-1 and TRBJ2-4; D may be TRBD1 (5 bases). CDR3 length: 15 amino acids. Germline CDR1 MGHDK, CDR2 SYGVNS. V was cut by 0 bases and J by 4 bases, with 10 bases left in between. CDR3 coding DNA: TGTGCCAGCAGTGAATACCAGGGTACGAAAAACATTCAGTACTTC. Protein product: CASSEYQGTKNIQYF.

The chain uses TRBV7-9 and TRBJ1-3, with 10 bases fitting TRBD1. The CDR3 loop spans 16 amino acids. The germline gives CDR1 SEHNR, CDR2 FQNEAQ (reference sequence). V was clipped by 7 bases and J by 2 bases; unmatched bases: 8. CDR3 DNA sequence: TGTGCCAGCAATTCGGGACAGGGGAGTCCTGGAAACACCATATATTTT. It translates to CASNSGQGSPGNTIYF.

J is TRBJ2-3 and V is TRBV9; TRBD2 aligns across 13 bases. Losses at the gene ends were 3 bases for V and 1 base for J; bases not matched to a gene: 2. The CDR3 loop spans 16 amino acids. In germline, CDR1 is SGDLS, CDR2 YYNGEE. Here the CDR3 reads CASSAGTSGGTDTQYF. The CDR3 coding sequence is TGTGCCAGCAGCGCTGGGACTAGCGGGGGCACAGATACGCAGTATTTT.

The J gene is TRBJ2-1, the V gene TRBV6-6; a possible D gene is TRBD1 (5 bases). The CDR3 totals 11 residues. Germline CDR1 reads MNHNY; CDR2 reads SVGAGI (reference sequence). V lost 8 bases, J lost 9 bases, and 11 bases lay in between. Written as DNA, the CDR3 is TGTGCCAGCGCCTACAGGACTGAGCAGTTCTTC. Encoded protein: CASAYRTEQFF.

CDR3: CASKRDRGRHEQYF. The CDR3, as DNA: TGTGCCAGCAAAAGGGACAGGGGGCGTCACGAGCAGTACTTC. This chain links TRBV6-5 with TRBJ2-7, with 12 bases matching TRBD1. This CDR3 has 14 residues. The J segment lost 5 bases and the V segment lost 7 bases, leaving 6 bases of the junction unmatched. Germline V gene data show CDR1 as MNHEY and CDR2 as SVGAGI.

This chain uses TRBV6-5 with TRBJ2-3; the match to TRBD1 covers 8 bases. J gave up 0 bases and V 2 bases, and 1 base lay outside the gene matches. CDR1 and CDR2 from the germline V gene are MNHEY and SVGAGI. This CDR3 has 15 residues. CDR3 sequence: CASSYGTGSTDTQYF. The CDR3 bases are TGTGCCAGCAGTTACGGGACAGGAAGCACAGATACGCAGTATTTT.

As concerns this clone: The sample carries other DNA sequences with the same CDR3. This sequence joins TRBV9 and TRBJ2-7; D may be TRBD2 (5 bases). Trimming took off 2 bases at V and 5 bases at J, with 8 bases between the two ends. This CDR3 has 12 amino acids. CDR1 and CDR2 from the germline V gene are SGDLS and YYNGEE. The CDR3 region is CASSVTGNEQYF. The CDR3 DNA reads as TGTGCCAGCAGCGTGACCGGGAACGAGCAGTACTTC.

The chain employs TRBV6-4 and TRBJ1-6; 8 positions match TRBD1. The V and J ends lost 3 bases and 7 bases, in that order; junction bases with no gene match: 2. The CDR3 spans 14 residues. CDR1 is MRHNA and CDR2 is SNTAGT in the germline V gene. CDR3 nucleotide sequence: TGTGCCAGCAGTGAGGGACAGGAAAATTCACCCCTCCACTTT. Residues: CASSEGQENSPLHF.

Notes on this clone: Given the absence of the conserved phenylalanine or tryptophan at the CDR3 end, a read error is likely. J is TRBJ1-5 and V is TRBV30, with a tentative D call TRBD1 (6 bases). Trimming shortened V by 0 bases and J by 5 bases, and 8 bases separated the two germline ends. CDR1 is GTSNPN, CDR2 SVGIG, per germline (reference sequence). This CDR3 comprises 13 residues. DNA for the CDR3: TGTGCCTGGAGTGTTGGGGGCGATCAGCCCCAGCATCTT. Protein product: CAWSVGGDQPQHL.

J is TRBJ1-5 and V is TRBV19; D uncertain. Germline lookup yields CDR1 LNHDA and CDR2 SQIVND (reference sequence). The CDR3 is made up of 15 amino acids. The V end was cut by 3 bases, the J end by 3 bases, with 12 bases between. CDR3 in amino acids: CASSIGSGSNQPQHF. CDR3 DNA sequence: TGTGCCAGTAGTATTGGGAGCGGATCCAATCAGCCCCAGCATTTT. The variable domain in full, with the rest retrieved from reference TRBV19 and TRBJ1-5, is DGGITQSPKYLFRKEGQNVTLSCEQNLNHDAMYWYRQDPGQGLRLIYYSQIVNDFQKGDIAEGYSVSREKKESFPLTVTSAQKNPTAFYLCASSIGSGSNQPQHFGDGTRLSIL.

J is TRBJ2-7 and V is TRBV7-2, with D tentatively TRBD1 (5 bases). CDR1 and CDR2 from the germline V gene are SGHTA and FQGNSA. V was pared by 5 bases and J by 2 bases, with 10 bases between. The CDR3 loop spans 13 amino acids. CDR3 loop: CASSPTGPYEQYF. CDR3 in DNA: TGTGCCAGCAGCCCTACAGGCCCCTACGAGCAGTACTTC. The full variable domain, its missing parts supplied by reference TRBV7-2 and TRBJ2-7, is GAGVSQSPSNKVTEKGKDVELRCDPISGHTALYWYRQSLGQGLEFLIYFQGNSAPDKSGLPSDRFSAERTGGSVSTLTIQRTQQEDSAVYLCASSPTGPYEQYFGPGTRLTVT.

The chain is built from TRBV29-1 and TRBJ2-5; 9 bases map to TRBD1. V was pared by 3 bases and J by 5 bases, with 7 bases of the junction left unmatched. CDR1 is SQVTM and CDR2 is ANQGSEA in the germline V gene. This CDR3 contains 14 residues. In DNA form, the CDR3 reads TGCAGCGTTGAGTCACAGGGGGCTGGGGAGACCCAGTACTTC. Its translation is CSVESQGAGETQYF.